A selection of T cell receptor beta chains follows, all from one sample in a study of T cells in localized non-small cell lung cancer. Assay used: immunoSEQ multiplex PCR; TCRdb lists only in-frame clones, some missing. The table lists 35,000 to 50,000 clones, 75% to 85% of them singletons. The specimen was PBMCs, collected before any cancer treatment. The receptors here all came from a woman aged 35-70 years with stage II squamous cell lung carcinoma. Each CDR3 is given without its conserved first and last residue.

J gene: TRBJ1-1
V gene: TRBV19
CDR3 protein: ASSRSPTDPTEAF

J gene: TRBJ2-7
V gene: TRBV19
CDR3 protein: ASSVTSGSNYEQY

J gene: TRBJ1-2
V gene: TRBV7-9
CDR3 protein: ASSSSRGDLGYT

J gene: TRBJ2-3
V gene: TRBV28
CDR3 protein: ASSPGTSSSTDTQY

J gene: TRBJ2-2
V gene: TRBV6-1
CDR3 protein: ASSEAVGQSTGELF

J gene: TRBJ1-2
V gene: TRBV9
CDR3 protein: ASSEGTGENYGYT

J gene: TRBJ2-5
V gene: TRBV11-2
CDR3 protein: ASSARPTPEGTQY

J gene: TRBJ2-1
V gene: TRBV7-2
CDR3 protein: ASSLTGLVGVEQF

J gene: TRBJ1-1
V gene: TRBV5-4
CDR3 protein: ASSRDSKNTEAF

J gene: TRBJ2-1
V gene: TRBV10-3
CDR3 protein: ASSEVWDTGEQF

J gene: TRBJ2-1
V gene: TRBV15
CDR3 protein: ATSRDYGVRQQF

J gene: TRBJ1-5
V gene: TRBV19
CDR3 protein: ASSINRGQPQH

J gene: TRBJ1-2
V gene: TRBV6-6
CDR3 protein: ASRSGGDGYT

J gene: TRBJ1-2
V gene: TRBV6-6
CDR3 protein: ASSPLLRSDSYGYT

J gene: TRBJ1-2
V gene: TRBV7-8
CDR3 protein: ASSLGGTGYGYT

J gene: TRBJ1-2
V gene: TRBV6-6
CDR3 protein: ASSHRDRAEGYT

J gene: TRBJ1-4
V gene: TRBV11-2
CDR3 protein: ASGQGDEKLF

J gene: TRBJ1-1
V gene: TRBV6-5
CDR3 protein: ASSYQSTVNTKAF

J gene: TRBJ2-1
V gene: TRBV5-6
CDR3 protein: ASSLLLAGASYNEQF

J gene: TRBJ1-4
V gene: TRBV15
CDR3 protein: ATSRDQGQEKLF

J gene: TRBJ1-2
V gene: TRBV20-1
CDR3 protein: SASESDGYT

J gene: TRBJ1-1
V gene: TRBV18
CDR3 protein: ASSTRTGSTEAF

J gene: TRBJ2-7
V gene: TRBV4-3
CDR3 protein: ASSPKYGTGGNEQY

J gene: TRBJ1-5
V gene: TRBV6-6
CDR3 protein: ASCARGGNQPQH

J gene: TRBJ1-5
V gene: TRBV27
CDR3 protein: ASSRTGTDQPQH